The T cell receptor (beta chain) described here comes from a study of cytomegalovirus exposure and HLA in healthy donors. The CDR3 has 17 amino acids. Germline V CDR1 and CDR2: SGHTS, YDEGEE. Trimming at V came to 0 bases and at J to 6 bases, leaving 15 bases not matched to a gene. PCR amplification relied on 60 Vbeta primers (plus 13 Jbeta primers). The assay was immunoSEQ multiplex PCR, and TCRdb's table has in-frame clones only and misses some. The table shows around 210,000 clones, with around 85% occurring only once. The sequenced sample was PBMCs. V is TRBV5-8 and J is TRBJ2-7, with 7 bases that match TRBD2. This TCR derives from a man between 45 and 60 years old in good health and CMV-seronegative. The CDR3 DNA reads as TGTGCCAGCAGCTTGGCGGGGGTAGCGGGTACCCTCGGCGAGCAGTACTTC. This encodes CASSLAGVAGTLGEQYF.